This is a list of T cell receptor beta chains from one sample in a study of blood T cell repertoires in COVID-19. The repertoire was sequenced with immunoSEQ multiplex PCR; TCRdb's copy has only in-frame clones and lacks some. The table shows about 280,000 clones, with under 90% occurring only once. Sequencing input: peripheral blood. The origin of the receptors is a middle-aged woman who had recovered from COVID-19. Each CDR3 is given with its conserved first and last residue. A D gene is named only where the DNA matches it firmly. Some rows have no size entry. The others give once, few or many, or a class for an expanded clone.

NA | TRBJ1-1 | few | TRBV12-3/TRBV12-4 | CASSSTGNTEAFF | TGTGCCAGCAGTTCCACAGGGAACACTGAAGCTTTCTTT
TRBD1 | TRBJ1-4 | NA | TRBV18 | CASSSRQGANEKLFF | TGTGCCAGCTCAAGCAGACAGGGAGCTAATGAAAAACTGTTTTTT
TRBD1 | TRBJ2-5 | NA | TRBV19 | CASPDGPAGNRGQQETQYF | TGTGCCAGTCCCGATGGGCCCGCCGGAAACAGGGGGCAACAAGAGACCCAGTACTTC
TRBD1 | TRBJ2-7 | NA | TRBV6-2/TRBV6-3 | CASSYPDKTGPSSYEQYF | TGTGCCAGCAGTTACCCCGACAAGACAGGGCCTAGCTCCTACGAGCAGTACTTC
TRBD2 | TRBJ2-3 | NA | TRBV3-1/TRBV3-2 | CASSRGLAGGADTQYF | TGTGCCAGCAGCCGGGGACTAGCGGGAGGCGCAGATACGCAGTATTTT
NA | TRBJ2-7 | NA | TRBV5-1 | CASSSEGNEQYF | TGCGCCAGCAGCTCTGAGGGTAACGAGCAGTACTTC
NA | TRBJ1-2 | NA | TRBV4-1 | CASSSRDTSAHYGYTF | TGCGCCAGCAGCTCCCGGGACACGTCTGCCCACTATGGCTACACCTTC
TRBD2 | TRBJ2-1 | NA | TRBV7-9 | CASSPGLAGVDNEQFF | TGTGCCAGCAGCCCTGGACTAGCGGGAGTGGACAATGAGCAGTTCTTC
TRBD2 | TRBJ2-5 | NA | TRBV11-2 | CASSLLPGGETQYF | TGTGCCAGCAGCTTACTGCCGGGGGGGGAGACCCAGTACTTC
NA | TRBJ1-5 | NA | TRBV27 | CASSLQGYNQPQHF | TGTGCCAGCAGTTTACAGGGATACAATCAGCCCCAGCATTTT
TRBD2 | TRBJ2-2 | NA | TRBV7-3 | CASSRGAGGLQRLFF | TGTGCCAGCAGCCGGGGCGCGGGAGGCCTACAAAGGCTGTTTTTT
NA | TRBJ2-1 | NA | TRBV10-2 | CASGTALSYNEQFF | TGCGCCAGCGGGACTGCGCTCTCCTACAATGAGCAGTTCTTC
TRBD2 | TRBJ2-7 | NA | TRBV24-1 | CATSDLSQTSGRYEQYF | TGTGCCACCAGTGATTTGTCCCAGACTAGCGGGAGATACGAGCAGTACTTC
NA | TRBJ2-7 | once | TRBV5-1 | CASSADTPASYEQYF | TGCGCCAGCAGTGCCGACACCCCGGCCTCCTACGAGCAGTACTTC
TRBD2 | TRBJ2-3 | NA | TRBV9 | CASSPLAGVTDTQYF | TGTGCCAGCAGCCCGCTAGCGGGAGTGACAGATACGCAGTATTTT
TRBD2 | TRBJ2-3 | NA | TRBV15 | CATSREGGVPDTQYF | TGTGCCACCAGCAGGGAGGGAGGGGTTCCAGATACGCAGTATTTT
NA | TRBJ1-2 | NA | TRBV5-1 | CASAGPEGPGVDGYTF | TGCGCCAGCGCTGGCCCCGAAGGGCCAGGGGTGGATGGCTACACCTTC
NA | TRBJ1-1 | NA | TRBV10-3 | CAIRASRQNTEAFF | TGTGCCATCAGGGCCAGTCGTCAAAACACTGAAGCTTTCTTT